This T cell receptor (beta chain) was found in a study of cytomegalovirus exposure and HLA in healthy donors. The PCR had 60 Vbeta and 13 Jbeta primers. The table came from immunoSEQ multiplex PCR; TCRdb's copy has only in-frame clones and leaves some out. The data hold some 170,000 clones, with more than 75% observed a single time. Germline CDR1 is MNHNY and CDR2 is SVGAGI (reference sequence). This CDR3 comprises 12 residues. The ends were cut back, 6 bases at V and 3 bases at J, with 8 bases in the middle. This chain joins TRBV6-6 and TRBJ1-2; D is uncertain. Material for sequencing was PBMCs. This receptor was identified in a girl aged 2 to 9 in good health and CMV-seropositive. CDR3 DNA sequence: TGTGCCAGCAGCGGAGCGGACTATGGCTACACCTTC. The encoded protein is CASSGADYGYTF.